This T cell receptor (beta chain) was sequenced during a study of beta chain features in type 1 diabetes. Points on this clone: What it binds is not known.

Expressed TCRB transcripts were sequenced, since all the RNA that had been isolated was reverse transcribed. Profiling relied on immunoSEQ multiplex PCR, and the TCRdb table lists in-frame clones only, not all of them. Among fewer than 350,000 clones listed, 20% were seen once. Markers CD45RO/CCR7/CD25/CD127/CD95/CD27 served to sort CD4+ naive, central memory, regulatory and stem cell-like memory cells. Study outcomes and limitations: TCRB CDR3 length was moderately but significantly reduced in all four CD4+ subsets of Type 1 diabetes patients.

V shed 2 bases, J shed 4 bases, and the junction held 7 bases outside the gene matches. The CDR3 extends over 16 amino acids. Germline CDR1 is SGHRS and CDR2 is YFSETQ. The TCR was taken from a woman under 30 in good health. The specimen was naive CD4+ T cells from blood. J is TRBJ1-5 and V is TRBV5-1; 9 bases match TRBD1. This CDR3 is CASSLDSGTGNQPQHF. CDR3 nucleotide sequence: TGCGCCAGCAGCTTAGACTCCGGGACAGGGAATCAGCCCCAGCATTTT.